The 17 T cell receptor beta chains reported below all come from one sample, sequenced in a study of CD8+CD57+ T cells in acquired aplastic anemia. Genomic DNA templated the TCR beta VDJ and CDR3 profiling. TCRdb re-called the reads through MiXCR, storing one row per CDR3 protein. The table lists 200,000 to 250,000 distinct CDR3 sequences, 34% of them singletons. Sequencing input: sorted CD4+, CD8+, or CD8+CD57+ T cells (not recorded which) from PBMCs. These receptors originate from a human donor in good health, serving as a control.

This clonotype was picked up a small number of times. The V call is TRBV4-3, the J call TRBJ2-1; 10 positions agree with TRBD2. Germline V gene sequence: CDR1 LGHNA, CDR2 YSLEER. After removal of 4 bases from V and 4 bases from J, the junction contained 7 bases not matched to a gene. The CDR3 is made up of 16 amino acids. CDR3: CASSRGRLAGYNEQFF. DNA for the CDR3: TGCGCCAGCAGCCGAGGACGACTAGCGGGTTACAATGAGCAGTTCTTC.

In regard to this clonotype: A clone one base away is much larger, so this may be a read error. The conserved phenylalanine or tryptophan is not found at the CDR3 terminus, so this likely reflects a read error. The V call is TRBV20-1, the J call TRBJ2-7, with 9 bases lining up with TRBD2. The V and J ends lost 3 bases and 1 base, in that order; junction bases with no gene match: 13. Germline CDR1 DFQATT, CDR2 SNEGSKA (reference sequence). This CDR3 spans 17 amino acids. CDR3 bases: TGCAGTGCTAGGGTACCAGCGGGGGGCCGATCGTCCTACGAGCAGTACCTC. Its translation is CSARVPAGGRSSYEQYL.

The chain recombines TRBV7-8 with TRBJ1-4; D may be TRBD1 (6 bases). The CDR3 spans 18 residues. Per the germline V gene, CDR1 is SGHVS and CDR2 is FQNEAQ. V was clipped by 2 bases and J by 6 bases, with 22 bases between them. As DNA, the CDR3 is TGTGCCAGCAGCTTAATACGGGTGGGGAGGGGGGTCTATGAAAAACTGTTTTTT. Protein: CASSLIRVGRGVYEKLFF.

Regarding this clonotype: With a much larger clone just one base away, this may be a read error. The rearrangement uses TRBV5-4 and TRBJ1-1, with a possible D match to TRBD1 (5 bases). CDR1 and CDR2 from the germline V gene are SGHNT and YYREEE (reference sequence). V shed 7 bases and J shed 1 base, with 5 bases lying between them. CDR3 length equals 11 residues. CDR3 sequence (DNA): TGTGCCAGCGGGGGGAACACTGAAGCTTTCTTT. Translating it yields CASGGNTEAFF. The entire variable domain, with the rest obtained from reference TRBV5-4 and TRBJ1-1, is as follows: ETGVTQSPTHLIKTRGQQVTLRCSSQSGHNTVSWYQQALGQGPQFIFQYYREEENGRGNFPPRFSGLQFPNYSSELNVNALELDDSALYLCASGGNTEAFFGQGTRLTVV.

This clonotype was seen many times. The chain carries TRBV19 and TRBJ2-3, with 12 bases fitting TRBD2. The length of the CDR3 is 18 residues. Germline V gives CDR1 LNHDA, CDR2 SQIVND (reference sequence). Germline trimming cut 6 bases from V and 1 base from J; bases unmatched to any gene: 11. The DNA for the CDR3 is TGTGCCAGTAGCCCCGTAGGGACTAGCGGGTGGGGCACAGATACGCAGTATTTT. Translation gives CASSPVGTSGWGTDTQYF. Filled out from reference TRBV19 and TRBJ2-3, the complete variable domain reads DGGITQSPKYLFRKEGQNVTLSCEQNLNHDAMYWYRQDPGQGLRLIYYSQIVNDFQKGDIAEGYSVSREKKESFPLTVTSAQKNPTAFYLCASSPVGTSGWGTDTQYFGPGTRLTVL.

This clonotype was observed at least ten times. This chain uses TRBV9 with TRBJ2-3; 9 positions agree with TRBD2. Per germline, CDR1 SGDLS and CDR2 YYNGEE. V dropped 2 bases and J dropped 0; count of bases not matched to a gene: 4. This CDR3 is 16 amino acids long. Here the CDR3 DNA reads TGTGCCAGCAGCGTCGGGACTAGCCTAAGCACAGATACGCAGTATTTT. Its protein product is CASSVGTSLSTDTQYF.

V is TRBV24-1 and J is TRBJ2-1, with D perhaps matching TRBD2 (5 bases). V shed 4 bases and J shed 8 bases, with 11 bases lying between them. Germline-derived CDR1 and CDR2 are KGHDR and SFDVKD. The CDR3 has 13 residues. CDR3 bases: TGTGCCACCAGTGAGATTGACTATGATGAGCAGTTCTTC. It encodes CATSEIDYDEQFF.

Here the CDR3 reads CASIGDRTGDEQYF. The CDR3 coding sequence is TGTGCCAGCATAGGGGACAGGACCGGTGACGAGCAGTACTTC. J is TRBJ2-7 and V is TRBV2; 8 bases are a match to TRBD1. Germline assignment: CDR1 SNHLY and CDR2 FYNNEI. Germline trimming cut 7 bases from V and 5 bases from J; bases unmatched to any gene: 10. CDR3 length equals 14 residues.

This clonotype has at least ten counts. This rearrangement joins TRBV5-1 to TRBJ2-5, with 9 bases matching TRBD2. The CDR3 runs to 14 residues. Germline-derived CDR1 and CDR2 are SGHRS and YFSETQ. Unmatched junction bases numbered 6, after V lost 4 bases and J lost 5 bases. The CDR3 protein is CASSVTAGGETQYF. In DNA form, the CDR3 reads TGCGCCAGCAGCGTCACGGCGGGAGGGGAGACCCAGTACTTC.

This clonotype was observed many times. The V and J genes are TRBV20-1 and TRBJ2-3, with 7 bases fitting TRBD2. CDR1 and CDR2 (germline): DFQATT, SNEGSKA (reference sequence). J gave up 4 bases and V 6 bases, and 16 bases lay outside the gene matches. CDR3 size: 16 residues. In nucleotides, the CDR3 is TGCAGTGCCCCAACAAGGGAGGGAGATCCCGCAGATACGCAGTATTTT. Translating gives CSAPTREGDPADTQYF.

The chain joins TRBV25-1 to TRBJ2-1; TRBD2 matches 9 bases. Germline CDR1 is MGHDK and CDR2 is SYGVNS. Trimming took 6 bases from V and 4 from J; bases not matched to a gene: 10. The CDR3 runs to 16 residues. The CDR3 sequence is CASSRSSSGAYNEQFF. CDR3 nucleotide sequence: TGTGCCAGCAGCCGAAGCTCTAGCGGGGCTTACAATGAGCAGTTCTTC.

This clonotype showed up many times. The rearrangement uses TRBV7-9 and TRBJ2-1; D not certain. The CDR3 runs to 14 residues. V was trimmed by 1 base and J by 9 bases, leaving 13 bases between them. In germline, CDR1 is SEHNR, CDR2 FQNEAQ (reference sequence). As DNA, the CDR3 is TGTGCCAGCAGCTTAGATTTCACTTGGGGTGAGCAGTTCTTC. It translates to CASSLDFTWGEQFF.

This clonotype was counted ten times or more. V and J are TRBV7-9 and TRBJ1-1, with TRBD1 matching over 7 bases. The CDR3 has 13 residues. Germline CDR1 SEHNR, CDR2 FQNEAQ (reference sequence). The trim removed 7 bases at V and 3 bases at J, leaving 5 bases unmatched. The CDR3: CASTIQGYTEAFF. Written as DNA, the CDR3 is TGTGCCAGCACGATACAGGGGTACACTGAAGCTTTCTTT. The complete variable domain, with remaining parts taken from reference TRBV7-9 and TRBJ1-1, reads DTGVSQNPRHKITKRGQNVTFRCDPISEHNRLYWYRQTLGQGPEFLTYFQNEAQLEKSRLLSDRFSAERPKGSFSTLEIQRTEQGDSAMYLCASTIQGYTEAFFGQGTRLTVV.

As to this clonotype: A read error may explain this, as a much larger clone is one base away. No conserved phenylalanine or tryptophan ends this CDR3, so it is likely a read error. This chain links TRBV20-1 with TRBJ2-3, with 7 nucleotides matching TRBD2. The CDR3 runs to 15 residues. The trim removed 3 bases at V and 6 bases at J, leaving 12 bases unmatched. From germline, CDR1 is DFQATT and CDR2 SNEGSKA (reference sequence). As DNA, the CDR3 is TGCAGTGCTAGTAGAACGGGAGGCGCCTCGGATACGCAGTATCTT. Its translation is CSASRTGGASDTQYL.

This rearrangement joins TRBV10-3 to TRBJ1-1; D may be TRBD1 (5 bases). The length of the CDR3 is 16 residues. Trimming stripped 9 bases from V and 5 bases from J, with 25 bases between. Germline V gene sequence: CDR1 ENHRY, CDR2 SYGVKD. DNA of the CDR3: TGTGCCATGAACAGGTCTTCTCACGACGTGAGGACTGAAGCTTTCTTT. Translation: CAMNRSSHDVRTEAFF.

The table lists this clonotype with a few counts. The rearrangement joins TRBV3-1 to TRBJ2-7; D gene uncertain. Germline CDR1 is LGHDT and CDR2 is YNNKEL (reference sequence). Trimming removed 5 bases from V and 3 bases from J, with 14 bases in between. The CDR3 runs 14 residues. The DNA of the CDR3 is TGTGCCAGCAGCTTTCAAGCGTCAGACTACGAGCAGTACTTC. Amino acid sequence: CASSFQASDYEQYF.

This clonotype was seen repeatedly, ten times or more. This chain uses TRBV19 with TRBJ1-3, with TRBD1 identical over 9 bases. Germline-derived CDR1 and CDR2 are LNHDA and SQIVND (reference sequence). Trimming cost V 5 bases and J 4 bases; bases outside gene matches: 3. The CDR3 contains 14 residues. CDR3 sequence reads: CASSVQGAGNTIYF. In DNA, the CDR3 is TGTGCCAGTAGTGTACAGGGGGCCGGAAACACCATATATTTT.